This paragraph reports one T cell receptor (beta chain). This specimen comes from a study of PD-1 blockade in classical Hodgkin lymphoma. Libraries were prepared by immunoSEQ multiplex PCR; TCRdb keeps only in-frame clonotypes and omits some of them. This table holds around 34,000 clones, 76% found once. The CDR3 runs 14 residues. CDR1 is KGHSH and CDR2 is LQKENI in the germline V gene. V was clipped by 6 bases and J by 4 bases, with 15 bases between them. The patients all showed relapse after autologous stem cell transplantation, while their brentuximab vedotin exposure varied. The source is a human donor with classical Hodgkin lymphoma. The sample here was peripheral blood mononuclear cells (PBMCs), taken before the second cycle of nivolumab. The chain is built from TRBV18 and TRBJ1-1, with D tentatively TRBD1 (6 bases). This CDR3 is CASSPDLGGTEAFF. CDR3 nucleotides: TGTGCCAGCTCTCCGGACTTAGGGGGCACTGAAGCTTTCTTT.